This T cell receptor beta chain emerged from a study of control samples from healthy donors and cancer patients. In its sample, this clone was seen once. CDR3 size: 16 residues. Trimming took off 1 base at V and 2 bases at J, with 13 bases between the two ends. Germline CDR1 SGHAT, CDR2 FQNNGV. Assay: immunoSEQ multiplex PCR; the TCRdb copy retains only in-frame clones and omits some. The sample gives about 98,000 clones, 79% of which show up once; over 9.5% is in the top ten. The material sequenced was blood. V gene TRBV11-2 combines with J gene TRBJ2-3; weak D call: TRBD1 (6 bases). The clonotype was recovered from a woman in her twenties or thirties in good health. CDR3 nucleotides: TGTGCCAGCAGCTTAGGAACAGGGCTATACACAGATACGCAGTATTTT. Translating it yields CASSLGTGLYTDTQYF.